One and the same sample provided the 28 T cell receptor beta chains below, sequenced in a study of control samples from healthy donors and cancer patients. Profiled with immunoSEQ multiplex PCR; TCRdb holds only in-frame clones, not every one. The profile shows more than 45,000 clones, over 90% of them singletons. The sample comprised PBMCs. Receptors originate from a woman between 45 and 65 years old with head and neck cancer.

The chain joins TRBV27 to TRBJ2-2; the D is unclear. The V gene's germline CDR1 is MNHEY and CDR2 SMNVEV (reference sequence). Trimming stripped 2 bases from V and 2 bases from J, with 12 bases between. The CDR3 covers 16 residues. The CDR3 protein is CASSLNRVANTGELFF. The CDR3 region has the DNA TGTGCCAGCAGTTTAAATAGAGTCGCCAACACCGGGGAGCTGTTTTTT.

This clone was detected once. The rearrangement links TRBV7-8 to TRBJ2-2, with D perhaps matching TRBD2 (6 bases). V lost 0 bases and J lost 0, with 23 bases in between. From germline, CDR1 is SGHVS and CDR2 FQNEAQ. The CDR3 spans 21 residues. CDR3 region: CASSLAHQPGLISANTGELFF. As DNA, the CDR3 is TGTGCCAGCAGCTTAGCTCACCAGCCGGGACTTATTTCGGCGAACACCGGGGAGCTGTTTTTT.

This chain uses TRBV5-1 with TRBJ2-5, with 10 bases matching TRBD1. V lost 0 bases, J lost 5 bases, and 4 bases stayed unmatched. Germline CDR1 and CDR2: SGHRS and YFSETQ. The CDR3 covers 15 residues. CDR3 sequence: CASSLGDRGRETQYF. The CDR3 nucleotides are TGCGCCAGCAGCTTGGGGGACAGGGGAAGGGAGACCCAGTACTTC.

The chain employs TRBV7-3 and TRBJ2-1; D is unclear. From germline, CDR1 is SGHTA and CDR2 FQGTGA. The V and J ends lost 5 bases and 6 bases respectively, with 11 bases between them. The CDR3 has 13 residues. CDR3 protein: CASSSPGLNEQFF. The CDR3 region has the DNA TGTGCCAGCAGCAGTCCGGGCCTCAATGAGCAGTTCTTC.

The J gene is TRBJ1-1, the V gene TRBV7-2; maybe TRBD1 (5 bases). Germline V gene lookup returns CDR1 SGHTA and CDR2 FQGNSA. V shed 1 base and J shed 7 bases, with 13 bases lying between them. The CDR3 length is 14 residues. The CDR3 DNA reads TGTGCCAGCAGCTTAGTAGGGACCCCGATTGAAGCTTTCTTT. It encodes CASSLVGTPIEAFF.

This chain joins TRBV28 and TRBJ1-2; tentative D call: TRBD1 (5 bases). The V gene lost 6 bases and the J gene lost 2 bases, with 16 bases spanning the gap. This CDR3 is built from 15 residues. Germline V gene data show CDR1 as MDHEN and CDR2 as SYDVKM. The CDR3 coding sequence is TGTGCCAGCAGACTTCCGGGACGGCAAAACTATGGCTACACCTTC. This gives the protein CASRLPGRQNYGYTF.

The genes are TRBV5-6 and TRBJ1-2, with D perhaps TRBD1 (6 bases). CDR3 length: 13 amino acids. From germline, CDR1 is SGHDT and CDR2 YYEEEE. The V end lost 5 bases, the J end lost 3 bases, and 11 bases lay between the germline ends. The CDR3 nucleotides are TGTGCCAGCAGACCTACAGGGTACTATGGCTACACCTTC. Its translation is CASRPTGYYGYTF.

The genes are TRBV28 and TRBJ1-1; D remains unclear. Trimming pared 7 bases from V and 4 bases from J, leaving 16 bases between. CDR1 is MDHEN and CDR2 is SYDVKM in the germline V gene. This CDR3 comprises 14 residues. The CDR3 sequence: CASTSLLTRTEAFF. In nucleotides, the CDR3 is TGTGCCAGCACATCTCTTCTGACTCGCACTGAAGCTTTCTTT.

The gene calls are TRBV9 and TRBJ2-1; D perhaps matches TRBD1 (6 bases). With 4 bases removed from V and 8 bases from J, the gap between germline ends came to 13 bases. Germline CDR1 reads SGDLS; CDR2 reads YYNGEE. This CDR3 comprises 13 residues. The CDR3 reads CASSKQGMDEQFF. The CDR3 nucleotides are TGTGCCAGCAGCAAGCAGGGGATGGATGAGCAGTTCTTC.

The V call is TRBV25-1, the J call TRBJ2-7; D is perhaps TRBD1 (5 bases). V was shortened by 5 bases and J by 9 bases, with 14 bases between the two germline ends. Germline-derived CDR1 and CDR2 are MGHDK and SYGVNS. CDR3 length: 12 amino acids. The CDR3: CASSPVQGRQYF. The CDR3 nucleotides read TGTGCCAGCAGTCCCGTTCAGGGCAGGCAGTACTTC.

The V call is TRBV4-1, the J call TRBJ1-3, with a weak D call TRBD1 (5 bases). Germline CDR1 MGHRA, CDR2 YSYEKL. The V end lost 2 bases, the J end lost 3 bases, and 11 bases lay between the germline ends. The CDR3 spans 15 residues. This CDR3 is CASSQNPGSGNTIYF. For the CDR3, the DNA is TGCGCCAGCAGCCAAAACCCAGGGAGTGGAAACACCATATATTTT.

This chain uses TRBV6-5 with TRBJ2-7; 11 positions match TRBD1. J was trimmed by 4 bases and V by 0 bases; bases with no gene match: 2. This CDR3 comprises 15 residues. The germline gives CDR1 MNHEY, CDR2 SVGAGI. CDR3 nucleotide sequence: TGTGCCAGCAGTTACTCTAGGGACAGGGGGTACGAGCAGTACTTC. Its translation: CASSYSRDRGYEQYF.

This chain uses TRBV5-1 with TRBJ2-3, with D maybe TRBD2 (5 bases). This CDR3 is 17 amino acids long. Germline CDR1 and CDR2: SGHRS and YFSETQ. V was trimmed by 1 base and J by 4 bases, leaving 19 bases between them. CDR3 residues: CASSLPLGGSVPDTQYF. For the CDR3, the DNA is TGCGCCAGCAGCTTGCCCTTGGGTGGGAGTGTACCAGATACGCAGTATTTT.

The chain has TRBV2 and TRBJ1-5; 10 nucleotides agree with TRBD1. The trim removed 8 bases at V and 5 bases at J, leaving 9 bases unmatched. The germline gives CDR1 SNHLY, CDR2 FYNNEI. The CDR3 covers 15 residues. In DNA, the CDR3 is TGTGCCAGCGGCCGGGACAGGGGCTGGGATCAGCCCCAGCATTTT. Its translation is CASGRDRGWDQPQHF. Supplemented by reference TRBV2 and TRBJ1-5, the full variable domain reads EPEVTQTPSHQVTQMGQEVILRCVPISNHLYFYWYRQILGQKVEFLVSFYNNEISEKSEIFDDQFSVERPDGSNFTLKIRSTKLEDSAMYFCASGRDRGWDQPQHFGDGTRLSIL.

V usage is TRBV5-5 and J usage is TRBJ1-6; D not resolved. CDR1 is SGHKS and CDR2 is YYEKEE in the germline V gene (reference sequence). There are 16 residues in the CDR3. The V and J ends lost 3 bases and 2 bases respectively, with 12 bases between them. The CDR3 loop is CASSSASSTYNSPLHF. In nucleotides, the CDR3 is TGTGCCAGCAGCTCCGCCTCCAGTACCTATAATTCACCCCTCCACTTT.

The chain combines TRBV6-6 with TRBJ2-7, with 10 positions matching TRBD1. This CDR3 has 13 amino acids. Looked up from germline, CDR1 is MNHNY and CDR2 is SVGAGI (reference sequence). J was trimmed by 9 bases and V by 5 bases; bases with no gene match: 7. CDR3 region: CASSGQGVRVQYF. Here the CDR3 DNA reads TGTGCCAGCAGTGGACAGGGGGTAAGGGTGCAGTACTTC.

The genes are TRBV25-1 and TRBJ1-6; maybe TRBD1 (6 bases). The CDR3 runs to 16 residues. V lost 5 bases to trimming and J lost 7 bases, with 18 bases between them. Looked up from germline, CDR1 is MGHDK and CDR2 is SYGVNS. This CDR3 is CASSPPGGGFNSPLHF. Written as DNA, the CDR3 is TGTGCCAGCAGTCCCCCTGGTGGGGGCTTCAATTCACCCCTCCACTTT. Complete variable domain (other parts from reference TRBV25-1 and TRBJ1-6): EADIYQTPRYLVIGTGKKITLECSQTMGHDKMYWYQQDPGMELHLIHYSYGVNSTEKGDLSSESTVSRIRTEHFPLTLESARPSHTSQYLCASSPPGGGFNSPLHFGNGTRLTVT.

The chain uses TRBV27 and TRBJ2-7; D is perhaps TRBD2 (5 bases). This CDR3 spans 14 amino acids. Per the germline V gene, CDR1 is MNHEY and CDR2 is SMNVEV (reference sequence). Trimming took 0 bases from V and 0 from J, leaving 6 bases between them. The CDR3 protein is CASSLSSGSYEQYF. The CDR3 DNA reads as TGTGCCAGCAGTTTATCAAGCGGCTCCTACGAGCAGTACTTC.

This chain uses TRBV11-2 with TRBJ2-7; perhaps TRBD1 as D (5 bases). Per germline, CDR1 SGHAT and CDR2 FQNNGV. CDR3 size: 12 residues. V lost 5 bases and J lost 5, with 10 bases in between. The CDR3 spells CASSPTANEQYF. The CDR3, as DNA: TGTGCCAGCAGCCCGACAGCGAACGAGCAGTACTTC.

The CDR3 loop reads CASSPDIRESETQYF. The CDR3 region has the DNA TGTGCCAGCAGTCCAGACATTCGGGAGTCGGAGACCCAGTACTTC. This sequence joins TRBV2 and TRBJ2-5; possible D gene TRBD2, 6 bases. The V gene's germline CDR1 is SNHLY and CDR2 FYNNEI. The V end lost 5 bases, the J end lost 5 bases, and 18 bases lay between the germline ends. This CDR3 comprises 15 residues.

The chain couples TRBV6-1 to TRBJ2-3, with 9 bases fitting TRBD1. CDR3 size: 17 residues. J lost 4 bases, V lost 3 bases, and 11 bases had no gene match. Germline V gives CDR1 MNHNS, CDR2 SASEGT. The CDR3 region is CASSEDDRGKVADTQYF. CDR3 in DNA: TGTGCCAGCAGTGAGGATGACAGGGGGAAGGTTGCAGATACGCAGTATTTT.

V is TRBV5-4 and J is TRBJ2-3, with 7 bases that match TRBD2. This CDR3 has 16 residues. Germline loops: CDR1 SGHNT, CDR2 YYREEE (reference sequence). The junction had 12 bases not matched to a gene; V was cut back by 4 bases and J by 4 bases. In DNA form, the CDR3 reads TGTGCCAGCAGCCCCCGGGGGAGCGGGGATCCAGATACGCAGTATTTT. It specifies CASSPRGSGDPDTQYF.

This rearrangement joins TRBV7-2 to TRBJ2-3; TRBD2 matches at 10 bases. The CDR3 is made up of 17 amino acids. Germline V gives CDR1 SGHTA, CDR2 FQGNSA. With V trimmed by 3 bases and J by 8 bases, 14 bases remained unmatched. The CDR3 protein is CASSLGASGRTGGTQYF. DNA for the CDR3: TGTGCCAGCAGCTTGGGGGCTAGCGGGAGAACAGGGGGTACGCAGTATTTT.

The CDR3: CASSSPDTQYF. The CDR3 nucleotides read TGTGCCAGCAGTTCCCCGGATACGCAGTATTTT. The chain links TRBV6-2 or TRBV6-3 to TRBJ2-3, with D unclear. CDR1 MNHEY and CDR2 SVGEGT come from the germline V gene. V shed 4 bases and J shed 6 bases, with 5 bases lying between them. The CDR3 consists of 11 residues.

The V gene is TRBV5-5, the J gene TRBJ1-1; possibly TRBD1 for D (5 bases). Germline CDR1 SGHKS, CDR2 YYEKEE (reference sequence). CDR3 length: 13 residues. Trimming removed 4 bases at V and 4 bases at J, with 11 bases between. CDR3 DNA: TGTGCCAGCAGCCCGCTGACAGTCACTGAAGCTTTCTTT. Amino acids: CASSPLTVTEAFF. The entire variable domain, with the rest obtained from reference TRBV5-5 and TRBJ1-1, is as follows: DAGVTQSPTHLIKTRGQQVTLRCSPISGHKSVSWYQQVLGQGPQFIFQYYEKEERGRGNFPDRFSARQFPNYSSELNVNALLLGDSALYLCASSPLTVTEAFFGQGTRLTVV.

The chain employs TRBV7-3 and TRBJ2-2, with D maybe TRBD2 (6 bases). Between the trimmed V and J ends, which lost 2 bases and 5 bases, there was a span of 12 bases. Germline CDR1 and CDR2: SGHTA and FQGTGA. This CDR3 contains 15 residues. This CDR3 reads CASSLPGDSTGELFF. CDR3 nucleotide sequence: TGTGCCAGCAGCTTACCGGGGGATTCGACCGGGGAGCTGTTTTTT.

This clone has only one observation. V usage is TRBV4-2 and J usage is TRBJ2-1, with 8 bases that match TRBD1. The CDR3 has 16 residues. Germline V gene data show CDR1 as LGHNA and CDR2 as YNFKEQ. The ends lost 2 bases at V and 0 bases at J; junction bases unmatched: 3. For the CDR3, the DNA is TGTGCCAGCAGCCAATCCGGGACAGGCTCCTACAATGAGCAGTTCTTC. Translated, it gives CASSQSGTGSYNEQFF.

This clone appeared a single time. The chain joins TRBV27 to TRBJ2-1; possibly TRBD1 or TRBD2 for D (5 bases each). Germline V gene sequence: CDR1 MNHEY, CDR2 SMNVEV (reference sequence). The CDR3 extends over 17 amino acids. Trimming stripped 4 bases from V and 6 bases from J, with 22 bases between. DNA for the CDR3: TGTGCCAGCAGTTCACTCTCCGGGACGGCCGCGGCCAATGAGCAGTTCTTC. Encoded protein: CASSSLSGTAAANEQFF.